Listed below are T cell receptor beta chains from one sample, sequenced in a study of shared T cell receptors in the human thymus. Sequenced by immunoSEQ multiplex PCR; TCRdb stores in-frame clones only, minus some. The table records hundreds of thousands of clones, 70% to 90% of them present only once. These data also featured in a second study, about human thymus T cells.

The sample was thymocytes. These receptors all stem from a boy in the first two years of life with a congenital heart defect. CDR3s include the opening cysteine and the closing phenylalanine or tryptophan. D genes are given only for firm matches. Not all rows give a size; the values are once, few, many and, for expanded clones, a class.

v_call,d_call,j_call,clone_size,cdr3_aa,cdr3_nt
TRBV30,TRBD2,TRBJ2-1,.,CAWSGKTSGNYNEQFF,TGTGCCTGGAGTGGGAAGACTAGCGGGAACTACAATGAGCAGTTCTTC
TRBV4-2,.,TRBJ2-6,.,CASSQPKGGGSGANVLTF,TGTGCCAGCAGCCAACCAAAGGGCGGAGGCTCTGGGGCCAACGTCCTGACTTTC
TRBV28,TRBD2,TRBJ2-5,.,CASSSRLAGGPEETQYF,TGTGCCAGCAGCTCCCGACTAGCGGGAGGGCCTGAGGAGACCCAGTACTTC
TRBV30,.,TRBJ2-3,once,CAWSVRTAPHRSTDTQYF,TGTGCCTGGAGTGTACGGACAGCGCCGCACAGAAGCACAGATACGCAGTATTTT
TRBV18,.,TRBJ2-5,.,CASSQWVAPQETQYF,TGTGCCAGCTCTCAGTGGGTAGCGCCACAAGAGACCCAGTACTTC
TRBV19,.,TRBJ2-7,once,CASSPLGHPSSYEQYF,TGTGCCAGTAGTCCATTAGGACACCCGAGCTCCTACGAGCAGTACTTC
TRBV28,.,TRBJ1-4,once,CASSPVPGHPGVGSEKLFF,TGTGCCAGCAGTCCCGTCCCTGGACATCCGGGGGTGGGGAGTGAAAAACTGTTTTTT
TRBV6-5,.,TRBJ2-7,.,CASSHLAGYEQYF,TGTGCCAGCAGTCACCTAGCCGGCTACGAGCAGTACTTC
TRBV7-2,.,TRBJ1-3,few,CASSPLSGNTIYF,TGTGCCAGCAGCCCCCTGTCTGGAAACACCATATATTTT
TRBV4-2,TRBD2,TRBJ2-7,.,CASSQDWLAGGSYEQYF,TGTGCCAGCAGCCAAGATTGGCTAGCGGGAGGGTCCTACGAGCAGTACTTC
TRBV2,TRBD1,TRBJ2-7,.,CASTGQGAYEQYF,TGTGCCAGCACAGGACAGGGGGCTTACGAGCAGTACTTC
TRBV15,TRBD1,TRBJ2-5,.,CATSDQGARETQYF,TGTGCCACCAGCGACCAGGGGGCGCGGGAGACCCAGTACTTC
TRBV4-2,TRBD2,TRBJ2-7,.,CASSQVPSGRFYEQYF,TGTGCCAGCAGCCAGGTACCTAGCGGGAGGTTCTACGAGCAGTACTTC
TRBV6-4,.,TRBJ2-3,.,CASSDPIRGDTQYF,TGTGCCAGCAGTGACCCGATCCGGGGAGATACGCAGTATTTT
TRBV6-1,TRBD1,TRBJ2-3,.,CASSEGTGIGTDTQYF,TGTGCCAGCAGTGAAGGGACAGGGATCGGCACAGATACGCAGTATTTT
TRBV30,TRBD2,TRBJ2-4,.,CAWSDGGRALQAKNIQYF,TGTGCCTGGAGTGATGGCGGGAGGGCCCTCCAAGCCAAAAACATTCAGTACTTC
TRBV11-3,.,TRBJ1-5,once,CASSSHTARQGNQPQHF,TGTGCCAGCAGCTCCCATACGGCCAGACAGGGCAATCAGCCCCAGCATTTT
TRBV5-6,.,TRBJ2-1,.,CASSLALLASYNEQFF,TGTGCCAGCAGCTTGGCCTTGCTAGCGTCCTACAATGAGCAGTTCTTC
TRBV2,TRBD2,TRBJ2-1,.,CASSDKREGIDEQFF,TGTGCCAGCAGTGATAAGCGGGAGGGTATAGATGAGCAGTTCTTC
TRBV11-2,.,TRBJ1-3,.,CASSLVGGVGSGNTIYF,TGTGCCAGCAGCTTAGTCGGGGGGGTAGGATCTGGAAACACCATATATTTT
TRBV7-9,.,TRBJ2-7,few,CASSPTGLYEQYF,TGTGCCAGCAGTCCAACCGGACTCTACGAGCAGTACTTC
TRBV7-8,TRBD1,TRBJ1-5,once,CASSSRTGDQPQHF,TGTGCCAGCAGCTCCAGGACAGGGGATCAGCCCCAGCATTTT
TRBV27,.,TRBJ2-3,.,CASSLADTQYF,TGTGCCAGCAGTTTAGCGGATACGCAGTATTTT
TRBV14,TRBD1,TRBJ1-1,.,CASSQEAPPTGENTEAFF,TGTGCCAGCAGCCAAGAAGCCCCCCCCACAGGGGAGAACACTGAAGCTTTCTTT
TRBV30,TRBD2,TRBJ2-7,.,CAWSLADYEQYF,TGTGCCTGGAGTCTAGCGGACTACGAGCAGTACTTC
TRBV7-8,.,TRBJ1-2,.,CASSLRGVNYGYTF,TGTGCCAGCAGCTTAAGGGGTGTTAACTATGGCTACACCTTC
TRBV2,TRBD2,TRBJ2-5,.,CASSEPSGSLQETQYF,TGTGCCAGCAGCGAGCCTAGCGGGAGTTTACAGGAGACCCAGTACTTC
TRBV28,.,TRBJ2-1,once,CASGTPGQFF,TGTGCCAGCGGGACTCCCGGGCAGTTCTTC
TRBV9,.,TRBJ2-5,.,CASSVGGRHQETQYF,TGTGCCAGCAGCGTAGGTGGGAGGCACCAAGAGACCCAGTACTTC
TRBV5-1,.,TRBJ1-2,.,CASSLEWDNYGYTF,TGCGCCAGCAGCTTGGAGTGGGACAATTATGGCTACACCTTC
TRBV5-4,.,TRBJ1-2,.,CASSSRPQTGPYGYTF,TGTGCCAGCAGCTCGCGTCCCCAGACAGGTCCCTATGGCTACACCTTC
TRBV30,.,TRBJ2-1,.,CAWSVPSRREYNEQFF,TGTGCCTGGAGTGTACCTAGCAGAAGGGAATACAATGAGCAGTTCTTC
TRBV5-1,.,TRBJ2-7,.,CASSDRTPPYEQYF,TGCGCCAGCAGTGACAGAACGCCGCCCTACGAGCAGTACTTC
TRBV6-1,.,TRBJ2-3,.,CASLRATTDTQYF,TGTGCCAGCCTGAGGGCCACCACAGATACGCAGTATTTT
TRBV28,.,TRBJ1-2,few,CASSLWPGSGYYGYTF,TGTGCCAGCAGTTTATGGCCCGGTTCAGGGTACTATGGCTACACCTTC